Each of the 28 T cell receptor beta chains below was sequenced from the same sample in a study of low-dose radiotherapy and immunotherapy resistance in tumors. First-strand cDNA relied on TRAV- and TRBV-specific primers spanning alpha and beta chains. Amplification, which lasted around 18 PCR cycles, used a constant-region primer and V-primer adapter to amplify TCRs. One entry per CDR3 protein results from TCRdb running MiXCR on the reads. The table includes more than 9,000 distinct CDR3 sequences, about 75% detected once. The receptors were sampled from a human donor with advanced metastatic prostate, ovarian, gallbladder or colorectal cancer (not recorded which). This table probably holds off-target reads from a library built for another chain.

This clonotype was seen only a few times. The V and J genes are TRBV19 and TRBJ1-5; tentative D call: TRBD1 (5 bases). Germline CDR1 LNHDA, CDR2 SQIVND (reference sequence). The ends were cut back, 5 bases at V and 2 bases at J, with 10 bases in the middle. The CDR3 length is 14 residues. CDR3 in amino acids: CASSGRAGNQPQHF. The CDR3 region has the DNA TGTGCCAGTAGTGGCAGGGCTGGCAATCAGCCCCAGCATTTT.

CDR3 residues: CASSEGNLDNEQFF. DNA for the CDR3: TGTGCCAGCAGTGAAGGGAATTTAGACAATGAGCAGTTCTTC. The chain recombines TRBV2 with TRBJ2-1, with unresolved D. V lost 1 base and J 5 bases, leaving 9 bases between the germline ends. Germline CDR1 is SNHLY and CDR2 is FYNNEI. CDR3 length equals 14 residues.

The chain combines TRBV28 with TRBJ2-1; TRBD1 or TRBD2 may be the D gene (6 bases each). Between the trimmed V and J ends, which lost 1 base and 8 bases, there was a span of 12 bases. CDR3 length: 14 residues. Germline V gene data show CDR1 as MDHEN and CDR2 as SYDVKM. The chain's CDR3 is CASSLLEGGHEQFF. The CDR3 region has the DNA TGTGCCAGCAGTTTATTGGAGGGGGGCCATGAGCAGTTCTTC.

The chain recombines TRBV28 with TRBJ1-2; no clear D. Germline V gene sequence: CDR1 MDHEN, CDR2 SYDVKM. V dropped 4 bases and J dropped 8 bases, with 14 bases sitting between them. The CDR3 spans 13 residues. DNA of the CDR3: TGTGCCAGCAGTTCAACTGAACCGATAGGCTACACCTTC. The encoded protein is CASSSTEPIGYTF.

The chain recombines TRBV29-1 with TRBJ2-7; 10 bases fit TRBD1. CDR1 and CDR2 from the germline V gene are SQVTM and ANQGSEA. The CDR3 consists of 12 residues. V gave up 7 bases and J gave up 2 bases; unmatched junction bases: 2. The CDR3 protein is CSAGTGAYEQYF. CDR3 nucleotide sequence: TGCAGCGCCGGGACAGGGGCCTACGAGCAGTACTTC.

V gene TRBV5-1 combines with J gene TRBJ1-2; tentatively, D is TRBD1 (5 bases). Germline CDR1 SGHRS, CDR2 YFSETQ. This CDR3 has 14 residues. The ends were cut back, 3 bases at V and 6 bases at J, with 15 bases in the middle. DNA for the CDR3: TGCGCCAGCAGCTACCAGGGACCAAGTGATGGCTACACCTTC. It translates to CASSYQGPSDGYTF. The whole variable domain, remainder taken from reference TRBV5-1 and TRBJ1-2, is KAGVTQTPRYLIKTRGQQVTLSCSPISGHRSVSWYQQTPGQGLQFLFEYFSETQRNKGNFPGRFSGRQFSNSRSEMNVSTLELGDSALYLCASSYQGPSDGYTFGSGTRLTVV.

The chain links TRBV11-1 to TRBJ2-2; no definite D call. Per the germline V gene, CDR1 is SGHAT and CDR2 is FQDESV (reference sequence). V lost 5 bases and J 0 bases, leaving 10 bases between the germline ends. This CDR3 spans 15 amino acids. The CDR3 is CASSPLGANTGELFF. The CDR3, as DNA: TGTGCCAGCAGCCCCCTGGGCGCGAACACCGGGGAGCTGTTTTTT.

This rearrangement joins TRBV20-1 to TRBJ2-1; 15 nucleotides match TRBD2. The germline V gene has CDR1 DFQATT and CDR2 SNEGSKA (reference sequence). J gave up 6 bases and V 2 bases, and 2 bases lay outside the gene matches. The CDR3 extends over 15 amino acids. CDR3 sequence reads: CSARRGLAGGNEQFF. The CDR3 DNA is TGCAGTGCTAGACGGGGACTAGCGGGAGGCAATGAGCAGTTCTTC.

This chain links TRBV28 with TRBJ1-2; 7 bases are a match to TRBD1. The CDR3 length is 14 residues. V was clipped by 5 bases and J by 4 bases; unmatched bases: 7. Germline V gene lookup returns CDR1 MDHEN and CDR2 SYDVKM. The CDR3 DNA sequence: TGTGCCAGCAGTGTTCAGGGGGGGACCTATGGCTACACCTTC. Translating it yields CASSVQGGTYGYTF.

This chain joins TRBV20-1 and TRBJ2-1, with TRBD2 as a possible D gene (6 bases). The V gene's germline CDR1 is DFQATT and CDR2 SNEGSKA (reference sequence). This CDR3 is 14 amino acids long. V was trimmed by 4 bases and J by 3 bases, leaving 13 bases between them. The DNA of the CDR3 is TGCAGTGCTACACCGGGTAGCGGCTACAATGAGCAGTTCTTC. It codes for CSATPGSGYNEQFF.

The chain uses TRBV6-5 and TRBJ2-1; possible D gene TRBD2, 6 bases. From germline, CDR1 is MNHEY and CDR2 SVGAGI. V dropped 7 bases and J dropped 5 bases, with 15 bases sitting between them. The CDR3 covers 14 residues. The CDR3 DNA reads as TGTGCCAGCAAACCTAGCGCTTTCCACAATGAGCAGTTCTTC. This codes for CASKPSAFHNEQFF.

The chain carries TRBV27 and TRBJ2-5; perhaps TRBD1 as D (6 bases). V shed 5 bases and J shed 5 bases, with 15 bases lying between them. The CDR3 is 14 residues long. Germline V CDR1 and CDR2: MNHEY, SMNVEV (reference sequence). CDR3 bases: TGTGCCAGCAGTAGCCCAGGGGTTGGGGAGACCCAGTACTTC. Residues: CASSSPGVGETQYF.

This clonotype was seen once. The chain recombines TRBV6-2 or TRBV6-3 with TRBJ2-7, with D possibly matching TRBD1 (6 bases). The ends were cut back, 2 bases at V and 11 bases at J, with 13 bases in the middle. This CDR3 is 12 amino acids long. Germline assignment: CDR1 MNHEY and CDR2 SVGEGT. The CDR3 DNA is TGTGCCAGCAGTTACGGACCAAAGGGGGAGTACTTC. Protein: CASSYGPKGEYF.

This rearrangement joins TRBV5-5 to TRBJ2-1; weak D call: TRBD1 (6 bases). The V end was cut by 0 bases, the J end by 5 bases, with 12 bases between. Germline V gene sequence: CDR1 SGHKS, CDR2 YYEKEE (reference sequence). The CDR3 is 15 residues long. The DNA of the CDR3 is TGTGCCAGCAGCTTGGGCGGTCCAGGGGACAATGAGCAGTTCTTC. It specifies CASSLGGPGDNEQFF.

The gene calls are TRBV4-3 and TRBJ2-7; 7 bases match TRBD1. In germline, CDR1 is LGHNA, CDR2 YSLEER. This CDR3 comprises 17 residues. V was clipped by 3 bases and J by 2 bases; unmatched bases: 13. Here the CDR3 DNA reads TGCGCCAGCAGCCAGGCCAGTACAGGGGCGATACCCTACGAGCAGTACTTC. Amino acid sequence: CASSQASTGAIPYEQYF.

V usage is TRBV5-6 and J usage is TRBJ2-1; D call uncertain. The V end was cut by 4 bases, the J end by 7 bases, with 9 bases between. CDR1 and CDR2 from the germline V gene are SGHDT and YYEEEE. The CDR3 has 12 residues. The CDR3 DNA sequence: TGTGCCAGCAGCCGGCAGTTTAATGAGCAGTTCTTC. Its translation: CASSRQFNEQFF.

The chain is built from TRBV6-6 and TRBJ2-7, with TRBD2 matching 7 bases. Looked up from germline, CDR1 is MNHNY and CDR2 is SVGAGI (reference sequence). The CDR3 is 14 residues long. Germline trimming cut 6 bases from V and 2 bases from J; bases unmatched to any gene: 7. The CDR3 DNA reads TGTGCCAGCAGCCGTCTCGCGGGGGCCTACGAGCAGTACTTC. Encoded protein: CASSRLAGAYEQYF.

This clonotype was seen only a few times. This CDR3 is CSARVPQTGELFF. DNA for the CDR3: TGCAGTGCTAGAGTCCCACAAACCGGGGAGCTGTTTTTT. The J gene is TRBJ2-2, the V gene TRBV20-1; unclear D gene. CDR3 size: 13 residues. The germline V and J ends were trimmed by 1 base and 5 bases, with 8 bases remaining between them. Germline V lookup: CDR1 DFQATT, CDR2 SNEGSKA (reference sequence).

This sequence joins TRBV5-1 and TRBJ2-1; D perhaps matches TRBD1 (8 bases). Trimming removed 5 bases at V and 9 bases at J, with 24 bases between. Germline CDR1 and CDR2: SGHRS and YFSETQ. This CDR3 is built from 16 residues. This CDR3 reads CASSPAGGGRGVEQFF. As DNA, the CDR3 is TGCGCCAGCAGTCCCGCAGGGGGCGGGAGAGGCGTTGAGCAGTTCTTC. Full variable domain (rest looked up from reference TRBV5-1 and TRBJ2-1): KAGVTQTPRYLIKTRGQQVTLSCSPISGHRSVSWYQQTPGQGLQFLFEYFSETQRNKGNFPGRFSGRQFSNSRSEMNVSTLELGDSALYLCASSPAGGGRGVEQFFGPGTRLTVL.

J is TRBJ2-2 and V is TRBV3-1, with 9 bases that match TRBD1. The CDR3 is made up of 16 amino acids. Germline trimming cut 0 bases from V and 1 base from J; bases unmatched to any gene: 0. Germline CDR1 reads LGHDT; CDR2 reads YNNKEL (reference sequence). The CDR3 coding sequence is TGTGCCAGCAGCCAAGAGGGACAGGGGAACACCGGGGAGCTGTTTTTT. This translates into CASSQEGQGNTGELFF.

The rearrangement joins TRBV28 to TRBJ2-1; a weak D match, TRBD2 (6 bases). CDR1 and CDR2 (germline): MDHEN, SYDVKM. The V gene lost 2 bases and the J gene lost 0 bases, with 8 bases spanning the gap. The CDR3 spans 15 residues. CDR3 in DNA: TGTGCCAGCAGTTTACACGGGAGCTCCTACAATGAGCAGTTCTTC. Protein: CASSLHGSSYNEQFF.

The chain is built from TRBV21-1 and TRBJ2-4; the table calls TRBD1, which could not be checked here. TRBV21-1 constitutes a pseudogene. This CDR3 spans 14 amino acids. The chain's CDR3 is CASSRDRGIGIQYF. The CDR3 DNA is TGTGCCAGCAGCAGGGACAGGGGGATCGGCATTCAGTACTTC.

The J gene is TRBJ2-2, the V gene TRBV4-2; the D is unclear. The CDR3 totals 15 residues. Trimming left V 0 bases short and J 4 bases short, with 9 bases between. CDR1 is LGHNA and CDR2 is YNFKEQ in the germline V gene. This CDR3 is CASSQDRALTGELFF. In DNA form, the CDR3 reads TGTGCCAGCAGCCAAGATCGGGCTCTCACCGGGGAGCTGTTTTTT.

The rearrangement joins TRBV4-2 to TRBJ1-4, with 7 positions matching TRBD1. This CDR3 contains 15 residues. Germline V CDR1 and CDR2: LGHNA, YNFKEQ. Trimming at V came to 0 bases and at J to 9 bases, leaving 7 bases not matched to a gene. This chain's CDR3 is CASSQDSGGDKKLFF. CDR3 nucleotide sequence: TGTGCCAGCAGCCAAGATTCAGGGGGGGATAAAAAACTGTTTTTT.

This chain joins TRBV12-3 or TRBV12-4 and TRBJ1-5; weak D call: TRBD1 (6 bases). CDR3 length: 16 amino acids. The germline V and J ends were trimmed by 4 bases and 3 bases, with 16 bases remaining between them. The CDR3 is CASSSGSGQNNQPQHF. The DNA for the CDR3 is TGTGCCAGCAGTTCGGGGTCAGGACAGAACAATCAGCCCCAGCATTTT.

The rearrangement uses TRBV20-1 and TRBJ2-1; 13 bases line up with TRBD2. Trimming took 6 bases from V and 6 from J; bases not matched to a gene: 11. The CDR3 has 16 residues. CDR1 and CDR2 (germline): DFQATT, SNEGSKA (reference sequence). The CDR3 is CSARGTSGNRINEQFF. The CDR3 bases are TGCAGTGCCCGCGGGACTAGCGGGAACCGTATCAATGAGCAGTTCTTC.

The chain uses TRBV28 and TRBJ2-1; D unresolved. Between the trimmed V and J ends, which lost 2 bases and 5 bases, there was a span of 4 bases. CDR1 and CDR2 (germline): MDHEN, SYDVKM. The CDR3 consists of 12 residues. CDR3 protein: CASSLGDNEQFF. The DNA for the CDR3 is TGTGCCAGCAGTTTAGGGGACAATGAGCAGTTCTTC.

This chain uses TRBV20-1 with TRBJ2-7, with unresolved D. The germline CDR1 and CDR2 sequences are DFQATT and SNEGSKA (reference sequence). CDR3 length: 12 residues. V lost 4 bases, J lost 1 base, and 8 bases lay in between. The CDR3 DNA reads TGCAGTGCTATTAGAGATTCCTACGAGCAGTACTTC. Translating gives CSAIRDSYEQYF.